These T cell receptor beta chains were read from a single sample in a study of control samples from healthy donors and cancer patients. TCRdb keeps only in-frame clones here, not all; method: immunoSEQ multiplex PCR. The sample has roughly 69,000 clones; approximately 83% are singletons. The specimen sequenced was blood. The source of these receptors is a man aged 55 to 70 in good health. Both conserved end residues are part of each CDR3. The D gene is left open where the match is weak. The size field is filled for only some rows; it gives once, few, many or a size class.

V	J	size	D	CDR3	DNA
TRBV27	TRBJ1-4	-	-	CASSLVAARGSNEKLFF	TGTGCCAGCAGTTTGGTGGCAGCCCGGGGGTCTAATGAAAAACTGTTTTTT
TRBV25-1	TRBJ1-5	few	-	CASSGRNNQPQHF	TGTGCCAGCAGTGGGCGGAACAATCAGCCCCAGCATTTT
TRBV6-5	TRBJ2-7	-	-	CASSYGRSEQYF	TGTGCCAGCAGTTATGGTCGGTCCGAGCAGTACTTC
TRBV9	TRBJ1-5	once	-	CASSDLSSNQPQHF	TGTGCCAGCAGCGACCTCTCTAGCAATCAGCCCCAGCATTTT
TRBV4-1	TRBJ1-4	-	-	CASSQVKDLSNEKLFF	TGCGCCAGCAGCCAAGTTAAGGATCTATCTAATGAAAAACTGTTTTTT
TRBV5-1	TRBJ2-5	few	TRBD1	CASRTGTGEETQYF	TGCGCCAGCAGAACCGGGACAGGGGAAGAGACCCAGTACTTC
TRBV12-3/TRBV12-4	TRBJ2-1	-	-	CASSVPGGNEQFF	TGTGCCAGCAGTGTTCCCGGGGGCAATGAGCAGTTCTTC
TRBV5-4	TRBJ2-5	-	-	CASSLGAPSQETQYF	TGTGCCAGCAGCTTGGGGGCCCCTAGCCAAGAGACCCAGTACTTC
TRBV12-3/TRBV12-4	TRBJ1-1	once	TRBD1	CASSNTGGTEAFF	TGTGCCAGCAGTAACACAGGGGGAACTGAAGCTTTCTTT
TRBV7-2	TRBJ2-7	-	TRBD2	CASSPGLAFTYEQYF	TGTGCCAGCAGCCCAGGACTAGCCTTCACCTACGAGCAGTACTTC
TRBV19	TRBJ1-1	-	-	CASSIRGPYTEAFF	TGTGCCAGTAGTATCCGGGGGCCTTACACTGAAGCTTTCTTT
TRBV19	TRBJ1-1	few	-	CASSTWATFAEAFF	TGTGCCAGTAGCACATGGGCTACTTTCGCTGAAGCTTTCTTT
TRBV30	TRBJ1-3	-	-	CAWSGFSALLGNTIYF	TGTGCCTGGAGCGGCTTTAGCGCTCTCCTTGGAAACACCATATATTTT
TRBV13	TRBJ2-5	-	-	CASQAFATERQETQYF	TGTGCCAGCCAGGCGTTCGCGACAGAAAGGCAAGAGACCCAGTACTTC
TRBV5-5	TRBJ2-3	-	TRBD2	CASSLFSGTGTDTQYF	TGTGCCAGCAGCCTATTTAGCGGGACGGGCACAGATACGCAGTATTTT
TRBV2	TRBJ2-5	-	-	CASRGQGIETQYF	TGTGCCAGCAGAGGGCAGGGCATAGAGACCCAGTACTTC
TRBV18	TRBJ1-1	-	-	CASSLPRAGAFF	TGTGCCAGCTCACTCCCGCGGGCCGGGGCTTTCTTT
TRBV6-4	TRBJ1-1	-	-	CASSRQHGNTEAFF	TGTGCCAGCAGTAGACAGCACGGGAACACTGAAGCTTTCTTT
TRBV2	TRBJ1-4	few	-	CASSPSAPELFF	TGTGCCAGTTCTCCTTCAGCCCCCGAACTGTTTTTT
TRBV11-3	TRBJ2-2	-	-	CASSLDSTGELFF	TGTGCCAGCAGCTTAGACTCGACCGGGGAGCTGTTTTTT
TRBV7-9	TRBJ2-1	-	-	CASSLSMGYNEQFF	TGTGCCAGCAGCTTATCTATGGGTTACAATGAGCAGTTCTTC
TRBV14	TRBJ2-1	-	-	CASSQDMGRPQFF	TGTGCCAGCAGCCAAGATATGGGGAGGCCGCAGTTCTTC
TRBV6-6	TRBJ1-5	-	TRBD1	CASSDDRVRNQPQHF	TGTGCCAGCAGTGATGACAGGGTTCGCAATCAGCCCCAGCATTTT
TRBV2	TRBJ1-1	-	-	CASCRQLNTEAFF	TGTGCCAGCTGTCGACAGCTGAACACTGAAGCTTTCTTT
TRBV29-1	TRBJ2-1	-	-	CSVDKDEQFF	TGCAGCGTTGATAAGGATGAGCAGTTCTTC
TRBV6-2/TRBV6-3	TRBJ1-2	few	-	CASSWAAGGYTF	TGTGCCAGCAGTTGGGCCGCCGGAGGCTACACCTTC
TRBV4-3	TRBJ1-1	-	-	CASSQDPSGRGYPEAFF	TGCGCCAGCAGCCAAGATCCCTCGGGGAGGGGGTATCCTGAAGCTTTCTTT
TRBV5-4	TRBJ1-2	-	-	CASNHFGGGDYGYTF	TGTGCCAGCAACCATTTCGGGGGCGGTGACTATGGCTACACCTTC
TRBV11-3	TRBJ2-5	-	TRBD2	CASSWGLGLYQETQYF	TGTGCCAGCAGCTGGGGACTAGGACTGTACCAAGAGACCCAGTACTTC
TRBV6-5	TRBJ2-1	-	-	CASKKSGGNEQFF	TGTGCCAGCAAAAAAAGTGGGGGCAATGAGCAGTTCTTC
TRBV7-9	TRBJ2-5	-	-	CASSYGPRVQETQYF	TGTGCCAGCAGCTATGGACCGAGAGTCCAAGAGACCCAGTACTTC
TRBV7-3	TRBJ1-1	-	-	CASSLNGGTANTEAFF	TGTGCCAGCAGCTTAAATGGCGGTACAGCGAACACTGAAGCTTTCTTT
TRBV19	TRBJ1-3	-	-	CASSITGSGGNTIYF	TGTGCCAGTAGTATAACAGGGTCAGGTGGAAACACCATATATTTT
TRBV6-6	TRBJ2-7	-	-	CASRKQSDYEQYF	TGTGCCAGCAGAAAACAGTCCGACTACGAGCAGTACTTC
TRBV30	TRBJ2-7	few	TRBD2	CACKRESYEQYF	TGTGCCTGTAAGCGGGAGTCCTACGAGCAGTACTTC
TRBV5-1	TRBJ1-1	-	TRBD1	CASSKGAENTEAFF	TGCGCCAGCAGCAAGGGGGCCGAGAACACTGAAGCTTTCTTT
TRBV7-2	TRBJ1-1	few	-	CASSLEGLYTEAFF	TGTGCCAGCAGCCTGGAGGGGCTTTACACTGAAGCTTTCTTT
TRBV29-1	TRBJ1-6	-	-	CSVATGTGGSPPHF	-
TRBV4-3	TRBJ2-7	-	TRBD1	CASSPRSGTEYEQYF	TGCGCCAGCAGCCCCCGATCCGGGACAGAGTACGAGCAGTACTTC
TRBV27	TRBJ2-1	-	-	CASSFPGRHNEQFF	TGTGCCAGCAGTTTTCCGGGACGGCACAATGAGCAGTTCTTC
TRBV12-3/TRBV12-4	TRBJ1-3	-	-	CASSPDRNTIYF	TGTGCCAGCAGCCCTGATAGAAACACCATATATTTT
TRBV5-1	TRBJ2-1	-	TRBD2	CASSLTLRGLASGNEQFF	TGCGCCAGCAGCTTGACACTGCGGGGACTAGCGAGTGGGAATGAGCAGTTCTTC
TRBV9	TRBJ1-2	-	TRBD1	CASSFDRGSGYTF	TGTGCCAGCAGCTTTGACAGGGGGAGCGGCTACACCTTC
TRBV10-3	TRBJ1-2	few	TRBD1	CAISDRDRGYGYTF	TGTGCCATCAGTGACCGGGACAGGGGCTATGGCTACACCTTC
TRBV6-5	TRBJ2-7	-	TRBD1	CASSYSMLQGAYEQYF	TGTGCCAGCAGTTACTCGATGCTACAGGGGGCGTACGAGCAGTACTTC
TRBV10-3	TRBJ1-6	-	-	CAIKGSNGRGSPLHF	TGTGCCATCAAAGGCTCGAACGGGAGGGGTTCACCCCTCCACTTT
TRBV2	TRBJ2-7	-	TRBD2	CASSGRRGRVRGSYEQYF	TGTGCCAGCAGTGGCCGGCGCGGGAGGGTGAGGGGCTCCTACGAGCAGTACTTC
TRBV4-1	TRBJ2-3	few	-	CASSQQLGTARGDTQYF	TGCGCCAGCAGCCAACAATTAGGGACGGCCCGGGGGGATACGCAGTATTTT
TRBV18	TRBJ2-3	-	-	CASSPLGDSTDTQYF	TGTGCCAGCTCCCCACTCGGGGACAGCACAGATACGCAGTATTTT
TRBV4-3	TRBJ2-7	few	TRBD1	CASSQVGDSSYEQYF	TGCGCCAGCAGCCAGGTGGGGGACAGCTCCTACGAGCAGTACTTC
TRBV19	TRBJ2-3	-	-	CASSKVLGFTDTQYF	TGTGCCAGTAGTAAAGTACTCGGGTTCACAGATACGCAGTATTTT